This T cell receptor beta chain appears in the sequencing data of a study of OX40 agonist ivuxolimab in advanced cancers. For context, the study as a whole: The costimulatory receptor OX40 (CD134) was targeted by ivuxolimab, a fully human IgG2 agonistic monoclonal antibody. Intravenous ivuxolimab was administered to patients every 2 weeks at six dose levels: 0.01, 0.1, 0.3, 1.5, 3 and 10 mg/kg. Among the roughly 52 dose-escalation patients, around 19 had hepatocellular carcinoma, roughly 15 melanoma, 9 renal cell carcinoma and 9 head and neck cancer. A male proportion of roughly 80% and a mean age of 60 years, ranging from about 20 to 85, were recorded for the dose-escalation cohort. Prior anti-PD-1, anti-PD-L1 or anti-CTLA-4 therapy was permitted, and about 40% of dose-escalation patients had received checkpoint inhibitors. Partial responses were achieved by three dose-escalation patients, of whom one had hepatocellular carcinoma and two had cutaneous melanoma. The point of sequencing TCRbeta in the periphery was to test whether ivuxolimab changed TCR sequence diversity and drove clonal T-cell expansion. The paper covers the monotherapy dose-escalation part of the phase I ivuxolimab trial, which included N of about 50 patients.

In the germline V gene, CDR1 corresponds to SGHTA and CDR2 to FQGNSA. V is cut back by 4 bases and J by 5 bases, with 1 base in the junction unmatched. The CDR3 measures 13 amino acids from cysteine to phenylalanine. CDR3 DNA is the only sequence kept; it has 39 bases, read in frame from the first base. The research as a whole found: Low levels of normalized T-cell clonal expansion were also seen in some patients who did not respond. The antigen specificity of the clonally expanded peripheral T cells was not determined. In the 0.1-3.0 mg/kg groups, partial responders had among the lowest normalized peripheral clonal expansion, particularly in CD8+ T cells. After ivuxolimab, expanded clones were on average more numerous among CD8+ T cells than among CD4+ T cells. At doses of 0.1 to 3.0 mg/kg, clonal expansion of both CD4+ and CD8+ blood T cells was observed from baseline to week 6.

For this clone: No antigen is known for it. No base-level quality is on record; no much larger clone is a single base apart.

For sequencing of the TCRbeta CDR3 region, genomic DNA was extracted from the sorted cells. The immunoSEQ Assay was used for sequencing of TCRbeta CDR3 regions. TCRdb provides this immuneACCESS table in a form limited to in-frame rearrangements. Some clones are lacking; in checked studies, under half of them reflect an unresolved V gene, and why the rest are absent is not known. A total of under 75,000 clones appear in this sample, around nine tenths of them only once. The ten largest clones add up to around 0.56% of the sample. The trial excluded patients who had a history of autoimmune disease or who were on systemic immunosuppression. Peripheral blood for TCR sequencing was collected from all dose cohorts at baseline, on cycle 4 day 1, and on cycle 7 day 1. The samples were taken from a phase I, first-in-human, multicenter, open-label dose-escalation trial of ivuxolimab. The trial enrolled adults with locally advanced or metastatic head and neck squamous cell, hepatocellular, melanoma or renal cell carcinoma. Before TCR sequencing, CD4+ and CD8+ T cells were separately sorted from peripheral blood.

Rearrangement joined TRBV7-2 to TRBJ2-3, and 9 bases in between align with TRBD1. The TCR comes from an adult with an advanced solid tumor such as melanoma, head and neck, liver or kidney cancer. This sample comprised CD4+ or CD8+ T cells sorted from blood, obtained in a trial of the OX40 agonist ivuxolimab. In nucleotide form, the sequence is TGTGCCAGCAGCTCGACAGGGGGAGATACGCAGTATTTT. This gives the protein CASSSTGGDTQYF.